The rows below give T cell receptor beta chains drawn from one sample of a study of T-cell memory formation after mild COVID-19. In TCRdb, the 5' RACE reads were re-called with MiXCR into one record per CDR3 protein. The sample holds roughly 600,000 distinct CDR3 sequences, more than 15% seen once. The specimen was PBMCs or a T cell subset sorted from them (not recorded which). The origin of the receptors is an adult woman who had mild COVID-19 (a few samples of this study predate the infection). Cell type and time point are not known. CDR3s include the opening cysteine and the closing phenylalanine or tryptophan. Fields, in order: V gene, clone size, J gene, D gene, CDR3 length, CDR3 DNA, CDR3 protein. D genes are given only for firm matches. Not all rows give a size; the values are once, few, many and, for expanded clones, a class.

TRBV5-1	few	TRBJ2-6	.	15	TGCGCCAGCAGCTTTCAAACGTCGGGGGCCAACGTCCTGACTTTC	CASSFQTSGANVLTF
TRBV7-2	many	TRBJ2-3	.	13	TGTGCCAGCAGCTTAAGTGGACAGACAACGCAGTATTTT	CASSLSGQTTQYF
TRBV3-1	.	TRBJ1-1	.	14	TGTGCCAGCAGCCAAAAAGGGGCGAACACTGAAGCTTTCTTT	CASSQKGANTEAFF
TRBV5-1	many	TRBJ1-5	.	13	TGTGCCAGCAGTTTAGTAGGAAATCAGCCCCAGCATTTT	CASSLVGNQPQHF
TRBV7-3	few	TRBJ2-4	.	13	TGTGCCAGCAGCTCCCCGGCGGAAAACATTCAGTACTTC	CASSSPAENIQYF
TRBV3-1	.	TRBJ1-6	.	14	TGTGCCAGCCATATAAGCTCCTATAATTCACCCCTCCACTTT	CASHISSYNSPLHF
TRBV20-1	.	TRBJ2-1	TRBD1	12	TGCAGTCAGGGGGACAACTACAATGAGCAGTTCTTC	CSQGDNYNEQFF
TRBV20-1	.	TRBJ2-1	.	15	TGCAGTGCCCGCAGAGGAGGGCCATTCGACAATGAGCAGTTCTTC	CSARRGGPFDNEQFF
TRBV7-2	.	TRBJ2-7	.	14	TGTGCCAGCAGCTTAGCCCACCAGGGAAACGAGCAGTACTTC	CASSLAHQGNEQYF
TRBV7-9	.	TRBJ2-5	.	14	TGTGCCAGCAGCTTGTGGCACGTCCAAGAGACCCAGTACTTC	CASSLWHVQETQYF
TRBV14	few	TRBJ2-6	.	18	TGTGCCAGCAGCCAAGGGAAGGACTGGAGGGCTGGGGCCAACGTCCTGACTTTC	CASSQGKDWRAGANVLTF
TRBV6-5	.	TRBJ2-6	.	15	TGTGCCAGCAGTTATTTCCTCTCTGGGGCCAACGTCCTGACTTTC	CASSYFLSGANVLTF
TRBV3-1	many	TRBJ1-2	.	12	TGTGCCAGCAGCCAAGTGTGGACAGGCTACACCTTC	CASSQVWTGYTF
TRBV28	.	TRBJ2-3	.	13	TGTGCCAGCAGTTCGCTCAACACAGATACGCAGTATTTT	CASSSLNTDTQYF
TRBV20-1	once	TRBJ1-2	.	14	TGCAGTGCTAGAGATCTACGGGGCATACCAGGCTACACCTTC	CSARDLRGIPGYTF
TRBV9	few	TRBJ2-1	TRBD2	18	TGTGCCAGCAGCGTCTCGGGGACTAGCGGGTCCCCCTACAATGAGCAGTTCTTC	CASSVSGTSGSPYNEQFF
TRBV7-2	few	TRBJ1-5	TRBD1	15	TGTGCCAGCAGCCGAAACCAGGGGGGCAATCAGCCCCAGCATTTT	CASSRNQGGNQPQHF
TRBV24-1	.	TRBJ2-7	TRBD2	15	TGTGCCACCAGTGATCCTGGCGGGGGGTCGTACGAGCAGTACTTC	CATSDPGGGSYEQYF